This note documents a single T cell receptor (beta chain) sequence. The specificity of this receptor is unknown. It has no much larger one-base neighbor in the sample; base qualities were not kept. Library prep was done by the immunoSEQ multiplex PCR assay. In the paper's pipeline: To diagnose cytomegalovirus status from the catalog of TCR beta chain sequences, a statistical classification framework was built. TCRdb's version of the immuneACCESS table is confined to in-frame rearrangements and falls short of the full clone set. An unresolved V gene accounts for under half of the shortfall where checked; the remainder is of unknown origin. That table gives V, J and clone size, and the DNA gave D and trimming. Counted in this sample were fewer than 200,000 clones; about four fifths of them appeared once. The top ten constitute about 3% of the sample. The donors belonged to the validation cohort of roughly 120 subjects, which was separate from the 666-subject first cohort.

The sample comes from a study of cytomegalovirus exposure and HLA in healthy donors (dated by TCRdb to 2017 to 2019). With respect to the entire study: According to a later analysis, one platform produced both the 110 or so validation repertoires and the 666 repertoires of the first cohort. To predict cytomegalovirus infection status, the study brought together high-throughput TCR immunosequencing, statistical association of individual TCRs with disease status, and machine learning. The aim of the study was to test whether cataloging public T cell receptors could identify signatures of past pathogen exposure. Besides the first cohort of roughly 700 subjects, a separate validation cohort made up of 120 different subjects was used.

Study-wide conclusions, independent of this receptor: The classifier was reported to diagnose cytomegalovirus status with high specificity and sensitivity in both the original cohort and the validation cohort. Most TCR sequences were observed very rarely across donors, whereas some public TCRs were present in many individuals. A few of the identified cytomegalovirus-associated TCR beta chains were confirmed in vitro to be specific for cytomegalovirus antigens. According to the authors, the approach could potentially be generalized to other disease states and immunological phenotypes. A later analysis found that TCRs clustered in the first cohort also tended to co-occur in the roughly 120 validation repertoires, with 90% to 95% of cluster scores above 0. All 120 or so repertoires were used to score co-occurrence in the validation cohort in a later analysis, because that analysis had no HLA typing for the cohort. In the study, some 180 TCR beta chains were listed as associated with cytomegalovirus.

The sequence was obtained from a woman aged 18-30 years in good health and CMV-seropositive. Sequencing used PBMCs.

This receptor carries the CDR3 CASSANRGGLNTEAFF. The DNA sequence reads TGTGCCAGCAGCGCTAACCGCGGGGGCTTGAACACTGAAGCTTTCTTT. This chain joins TRBV6-6 to TRBJ1-1; tentative D gene TRBD1, with 6 bases matching. V is reduced by 6 bases and J by 0 bases, leaving a spacing of 17 bases between them. The CDR3 runs 16 amino acids, cysteine and phenylalanine included. The read is trimmed to its CDR3 DNA, 48 bases read in frame from base 1. CDR1 and CDR2 were assigned from the germline V gene (reference sequence) as MNHNY and SVGAGI.